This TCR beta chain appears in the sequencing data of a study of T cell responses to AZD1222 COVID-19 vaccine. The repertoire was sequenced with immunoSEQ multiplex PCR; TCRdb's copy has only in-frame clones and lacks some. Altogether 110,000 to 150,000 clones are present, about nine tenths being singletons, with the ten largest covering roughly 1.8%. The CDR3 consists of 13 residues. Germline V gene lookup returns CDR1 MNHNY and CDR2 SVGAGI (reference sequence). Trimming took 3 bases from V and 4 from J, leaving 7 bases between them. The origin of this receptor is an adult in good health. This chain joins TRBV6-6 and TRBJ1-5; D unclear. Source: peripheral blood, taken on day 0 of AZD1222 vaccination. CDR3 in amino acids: CASSYTENQPQHF. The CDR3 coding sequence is TGTGCCAGCAGTTATACGGAGAATCAGCCCCAGCATTTT.